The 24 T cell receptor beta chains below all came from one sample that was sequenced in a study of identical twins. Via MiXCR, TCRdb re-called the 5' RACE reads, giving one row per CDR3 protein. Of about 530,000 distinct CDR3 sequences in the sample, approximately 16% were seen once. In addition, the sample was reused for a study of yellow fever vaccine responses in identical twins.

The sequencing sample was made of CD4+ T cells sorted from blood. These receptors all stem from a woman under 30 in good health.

CDR3 DNA: TGTGCCAGCAGTCAACAGGACAGGAACCAAGAGACCCAGTACTTC. This encodes CASSQQDRNQETQYF. This rearrangement joins TRBV2 to TRBJ2-5; the match to TRBD1 covers 7 bases. The germline CDR1 and CDR2 sequences are SNHLY and FYNNEI. This CDR3 is built from 15 residues. Losses at the gene ends were 5 bases for V and 0 bases for J; bases not matched to a gene: 6.

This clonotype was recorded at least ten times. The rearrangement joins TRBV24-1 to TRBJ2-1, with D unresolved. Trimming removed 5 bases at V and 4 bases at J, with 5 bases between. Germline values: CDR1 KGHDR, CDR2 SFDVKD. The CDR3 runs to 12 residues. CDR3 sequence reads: CATSGQYNEQFF. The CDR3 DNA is TGTGCCACCAGTGGTCAGTACAATGAGCAGTTCTTC.

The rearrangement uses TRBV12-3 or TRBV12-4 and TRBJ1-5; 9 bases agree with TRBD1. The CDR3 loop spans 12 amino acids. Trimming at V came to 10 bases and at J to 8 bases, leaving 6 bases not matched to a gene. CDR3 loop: CATADRGKPQHF. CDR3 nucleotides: TGTGCCACTGCGGACAGGGGTAAGCCCCAGCATTTT.

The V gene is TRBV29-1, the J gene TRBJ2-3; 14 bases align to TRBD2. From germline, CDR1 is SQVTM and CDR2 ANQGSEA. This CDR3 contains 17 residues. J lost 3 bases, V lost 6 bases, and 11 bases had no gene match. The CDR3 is CSVKGLAGGRLTDTQYF. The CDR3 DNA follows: TGCAGCGTCAAAGGACTAGCGGGGGGCCGATTAACAGATACGCAGTATTTT.

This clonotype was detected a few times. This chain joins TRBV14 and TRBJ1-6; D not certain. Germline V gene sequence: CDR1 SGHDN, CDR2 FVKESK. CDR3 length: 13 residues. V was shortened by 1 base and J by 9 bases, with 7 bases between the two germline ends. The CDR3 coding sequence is TGTGCCAGCAGCCAAGGAGTTCGTTCACCCCTCCACTTT. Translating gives CASSQGVRSPLHF.

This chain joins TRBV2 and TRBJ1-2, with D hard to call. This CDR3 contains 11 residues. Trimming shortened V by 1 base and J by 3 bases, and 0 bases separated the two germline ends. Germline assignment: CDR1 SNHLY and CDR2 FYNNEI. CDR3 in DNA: TGTGCCAGCAGTGAAGACTATGGCTACACCTTC. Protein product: CASSEDYGYTF.

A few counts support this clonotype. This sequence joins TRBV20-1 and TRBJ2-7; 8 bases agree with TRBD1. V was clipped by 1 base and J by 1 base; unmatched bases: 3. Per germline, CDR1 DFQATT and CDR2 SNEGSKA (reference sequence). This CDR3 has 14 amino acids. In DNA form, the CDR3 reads TGCAGTGCTAGAGTCCACAGGGGGTCCTACGAGCAGTACTTC. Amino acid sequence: CSARVHRGSYEQYF.

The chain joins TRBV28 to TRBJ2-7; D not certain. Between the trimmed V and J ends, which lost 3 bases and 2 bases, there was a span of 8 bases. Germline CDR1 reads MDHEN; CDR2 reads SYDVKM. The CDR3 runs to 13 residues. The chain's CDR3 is CASSFRRTYEQYV. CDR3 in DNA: TGTGCCAGCAGTTTTAGGAGAACCTACGAGCAGTACGTC.

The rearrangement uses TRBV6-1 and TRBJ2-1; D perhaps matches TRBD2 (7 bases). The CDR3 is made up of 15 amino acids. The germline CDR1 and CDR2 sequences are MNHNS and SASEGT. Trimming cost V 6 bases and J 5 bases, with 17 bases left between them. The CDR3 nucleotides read TGTGCCAGCAGCTGGGGGGGGGGCCTCAACAATGAGCAGTTCTTC. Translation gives CASSWGGGLNNEQFF.

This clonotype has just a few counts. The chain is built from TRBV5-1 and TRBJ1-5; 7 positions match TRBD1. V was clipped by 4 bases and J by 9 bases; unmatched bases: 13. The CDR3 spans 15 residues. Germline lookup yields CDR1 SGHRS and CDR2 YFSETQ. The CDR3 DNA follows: TGCGCCAGCAGCCCCCCCCGAGGGGGCGAGGGGCCCCAGCATTTT. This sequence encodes CASSPPRGGEGPQHF.

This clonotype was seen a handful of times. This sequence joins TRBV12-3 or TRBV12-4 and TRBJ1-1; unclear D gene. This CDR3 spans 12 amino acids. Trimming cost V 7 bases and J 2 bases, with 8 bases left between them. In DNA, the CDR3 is TGTGCCAGCAACCCGGGAAACACTGAAGCTTTCTTT. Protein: CASNPGNTEAFF.

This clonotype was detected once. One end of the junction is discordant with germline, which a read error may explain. CDR3 loop: CCVDQGAQGETQYF. CDR3 nucleotides: TGCTGCGTTGATCAGGGGGCGCAGGGGGAGACCCAGTACTTC. This rearrangement joins TRBV29-1 to TRBJ2-5; 8 bases map to TRBD1. The CDR3 contains 14 residues. CDR1 is SQVTM and CDR2 is ANQGSEA in the germline V gene.

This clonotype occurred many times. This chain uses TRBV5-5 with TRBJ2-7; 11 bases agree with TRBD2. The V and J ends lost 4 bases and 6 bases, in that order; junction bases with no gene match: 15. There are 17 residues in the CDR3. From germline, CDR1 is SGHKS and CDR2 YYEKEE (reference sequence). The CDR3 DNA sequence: TGTGCCAGCAGCCTAAGGACGACTAGCGGGACGTCGCTCGAGCAGTACTTC. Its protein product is CASSLRTTSGTSLEQYF.

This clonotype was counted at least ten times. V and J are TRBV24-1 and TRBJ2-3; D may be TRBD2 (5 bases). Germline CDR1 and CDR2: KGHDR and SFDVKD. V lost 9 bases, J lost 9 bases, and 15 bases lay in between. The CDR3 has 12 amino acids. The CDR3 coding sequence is TGTGCCACCCAGGACCGGGCGGGCACGCAGTATTTT. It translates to CATQDRAGTQYF.

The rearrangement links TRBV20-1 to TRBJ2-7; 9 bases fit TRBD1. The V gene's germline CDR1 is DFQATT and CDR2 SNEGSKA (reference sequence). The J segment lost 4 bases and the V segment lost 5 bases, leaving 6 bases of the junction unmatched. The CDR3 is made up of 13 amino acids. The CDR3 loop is CSAVSGTGYEQYF. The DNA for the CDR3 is TGCAGTGCTGTTTCCGGGACAGGGTACGAGCAGTACTTC.

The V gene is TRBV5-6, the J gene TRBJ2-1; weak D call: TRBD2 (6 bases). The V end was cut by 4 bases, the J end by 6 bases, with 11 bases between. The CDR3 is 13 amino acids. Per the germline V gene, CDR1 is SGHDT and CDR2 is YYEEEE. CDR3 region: CASSRGTRNEQFF. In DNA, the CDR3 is TGTGCCAGCAGCCGAGGGACTCGCAATGAGCAGTTCTTC.

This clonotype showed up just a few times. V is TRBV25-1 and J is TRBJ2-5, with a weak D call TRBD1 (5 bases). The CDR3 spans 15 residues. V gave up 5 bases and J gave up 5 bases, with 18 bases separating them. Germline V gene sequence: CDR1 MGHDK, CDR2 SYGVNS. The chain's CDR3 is CASSIHTGWPETQYF. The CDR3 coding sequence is TGTGCCAGCAGTATCCATACAGGTTGGCCGGAGACCCAGTACTTC. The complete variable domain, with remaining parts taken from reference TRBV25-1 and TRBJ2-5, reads EADIYQTPRYLVIGTGKKITLECSQTMGHDKMYWYQQDPGMELHLIHYSYGVNSTEKGDLSSESTVSRIRTEHFPLTLESARPSHTSQYLCASSIHTGWPETQYFGPGTRLLVL.

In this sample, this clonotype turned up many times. The CDR3 sequence: CASRPGHDNQPQHF. In DNA, the CDR3 is TGTGCCAGCAGACCGGGACACGATAATCAGCCCCAGCATTTT. The chain combines TRBV12-3 or TRBV12-4 with TRBJ1-5; tentatively, D is TRBD1 (6 bases). Trimming pared 6 bases from V and 4 bases from J, leaving 13 bases between. The CDR3 sequence is 14 residues long.

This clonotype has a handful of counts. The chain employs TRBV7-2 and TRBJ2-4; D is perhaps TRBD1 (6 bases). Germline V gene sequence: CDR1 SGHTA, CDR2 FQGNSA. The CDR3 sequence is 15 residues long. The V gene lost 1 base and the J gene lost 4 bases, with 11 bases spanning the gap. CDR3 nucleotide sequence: TGTGCCAGCAGCTTAGGTGACAGGAAAAAAAACATTCAGTACTTC. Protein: CASSLGDRKKNIQYF.

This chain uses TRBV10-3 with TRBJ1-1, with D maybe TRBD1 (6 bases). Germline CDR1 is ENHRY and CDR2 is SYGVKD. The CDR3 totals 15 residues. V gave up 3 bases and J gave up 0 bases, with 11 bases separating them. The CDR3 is CAISDMDRMNTEAFF. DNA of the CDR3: TGTGCCATCAGTGACATGGACAGAATGAACACTGAAGCTTTCTTT.

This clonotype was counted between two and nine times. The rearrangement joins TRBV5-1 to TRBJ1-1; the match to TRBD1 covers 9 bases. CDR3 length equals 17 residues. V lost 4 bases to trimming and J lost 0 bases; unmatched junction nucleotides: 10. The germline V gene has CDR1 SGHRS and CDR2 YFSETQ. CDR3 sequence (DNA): TGCGCCAGCAGCCTGGGACAGGGCTTTACCATGAACACTGAAGCTTTCTTT. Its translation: CASSLGQGFTMNTEAFF.

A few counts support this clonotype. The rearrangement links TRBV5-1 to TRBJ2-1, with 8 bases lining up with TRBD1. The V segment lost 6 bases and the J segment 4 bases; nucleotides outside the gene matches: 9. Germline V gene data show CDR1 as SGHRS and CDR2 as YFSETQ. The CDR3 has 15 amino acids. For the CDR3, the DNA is TGCGCCAGCACCCTCCCGGGACAGGCGTACAATGAGCAGTTCTTC. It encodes CASTLPGQAYNEQFF. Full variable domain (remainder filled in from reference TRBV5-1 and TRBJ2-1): KAGVTQTPRYLIKTRGQQVTLSCSPISGHRSVSWYQQTPGQGLQFLFEYFSETQRNKGNFPGRFSGRQFSNSRSEMNVSTLELGDSALYLCASTLPGQAYNEQFFGPGTRLTVL.

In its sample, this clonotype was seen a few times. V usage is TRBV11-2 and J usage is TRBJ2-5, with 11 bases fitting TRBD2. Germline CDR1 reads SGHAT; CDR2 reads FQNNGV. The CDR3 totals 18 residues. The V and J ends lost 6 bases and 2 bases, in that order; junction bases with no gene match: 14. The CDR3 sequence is CASRKGALAGGKQETQYF. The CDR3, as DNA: TGTGCCAGCAGAAAAGGAGCGCTAGCGGGGGGTAAACAAGAGACCCAGTACTTC.

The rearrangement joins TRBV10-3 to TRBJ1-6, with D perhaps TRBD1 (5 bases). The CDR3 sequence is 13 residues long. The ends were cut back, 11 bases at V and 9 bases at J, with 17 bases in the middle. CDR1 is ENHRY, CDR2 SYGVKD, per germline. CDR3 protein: CAAFSGQGSPLHF. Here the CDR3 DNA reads TGTGCCGCCTTCTCAGGGCAGGGTTCACCCCTCCACTTT.